These 17 T cell receptor beta chains were sequenced from one sample in a study of response to subunit inactivated influenza vaccine. Using its own MiXCR run on the RT-PCR reads, TCRdb lists one record per CDR3 protein. This sample has approximately 530,000 distinct CDR3 sequences, with less than 7.5% found just once. This specimen consisted of PBMCs from blood, obtained 23 months after vaccination. The receptors were sampled from a man aged 45 to 70 who received an inactivated influenza vaccine.

The sample holds a few counts of this clonotype. The CDR3 spells CASSEGVSGGLGADTQYF. CDR3 DNA: TGCGCCAGCAGTGAAGGGGTTAGCGGGGGACTTGGGGCAGATACGCAGTATTTT. The rearrangement links TRBV10-2 to TRBJ2-3; TRBD2 matches 9 bases. The V segment lost 3 bases and the J segment 4 bases; nucleotides outside the gene matches: 14. The CDR3 extends over 18 amino acids. CDR1 is WSHSY, CDR2 SAAADI, per germline.

The chain carries TRBV5-1 and TRBJ2-7; 8 nucleotides agree with TRBD2. CDR3 length equals 15 residues. V gave up 5 bases and J gave up 6 bases; unmatched junction bases: 13. CDR1 is SGHRS, CDR2 YFSETQ, per germline. CDR3 DNA sequence: TGCGCCAGCAGATCGGATCATAGCGGGACTGGCGAGCAGTACTTC. It translates to CASRSDHSGTGEQYF.

This clonotype was found a few times. This rearrangement joins TRBV6-5 to TRBJ2-5, with D unresolved. The germline V gene has CDR1 MNHEY and CDR2 SVGAGI. The length of the CDR3 is 13 residues. Trimming cost V 0 bases and J 5 bases, with 7 bases left between them. CDR3 nucleotides: TGTGCCAGCAGTTACTCGATTTGGGAGACCCAGTACTTC. This translates into CASSYSIWETQYF.

Regarding this clonotype: A single base separates this from a much larger clone, so it may be a read error. The chain recombines TRBV7-3 with TRBJ1-1; D might be TRBD1 (5 bases). The CDR3 has 14 residues. Germline V gives CDR1 SGHTA, CDR2 FQGTGA. The CDR3 DNA sequence: TGTGCCAGCAGAGTCGGGCAGGGCGACACTGTAGCTTTCTTT. Translation: CASRVGQGDTVAFF.

The chain has TRBV28 and TRBJ1-2, with TRBD1 as a possible D gene (6 bases). CDR1 MDHEN and CDR2 SYDVKM come from the germline V gene. The CDR3 is 16 residues long. The V end was cut by 5 bases, the J end by 3 bases, with 19 bases between. CDR3 in amino acids: CASSLQGFFSYYGYTF. CDR3 sequence (DNA): TGTGCCAGCAGTCTACAGGGTTTCTTTTCTTACTATGGCTACACCTTC.

In its sample, this clonotype was seen a few times. The CDR3 spells CASSYSWGQGSHNEQFF. Written as DNA, the CDR3 is TGTGCCAGCAGTTACTCGTGGGGACAGGGTTCCCACAATGAGCAGTTCTTC. This chain joins TRBV6-5 and TRBJ2-1; TRBD1 matches 9 bases. The CDR3 loop spans 17 amino acids. CDR1 and CDR2 (germline): MNHEY, SVGAGI. The J segment lost 5 bases and the V segment lost 0 bases, leaving 8 bases of the junction unmatched.

V is TRBV5-1 and J is TRBJ2-7; 9 positions match TRBD2. V shed 0 bases, J shed 6 bases, and the junction held 10 bases outside the gene matches. From germline, CDR1 is SGHRS and CDR2 YFSETQ. The CDR3 is made up of 16 amino acids. As DNA, the CDR3 is TGCGCCAGCAGCTTGGACGCGAGACTAGCGGAGGGCGAGCAGTACTTC. Encoded protein: CASSLDARLAEGEQYF.

This rearrangement joins TRBV7-9 to TRBJ2-7; 9 bases align to TRBD1. This CDR3 region has 17 residues. Germline values: CDR1 SEHNR, CDR2 FQNEAQ (reference sequence). Trimming took 6 bases from V and 2 from J; bases not matched to a gene: 14. CDR3 amino acids: CASSVSLGGDRAYEQYF. The CDR3 DNA is TGTGCCAGCAGTGTATCACTAGGGGGGGACAGGGCCTACGAGCAGTACTTC.

This clonotype was seen repeatedly, ten times or more. The genes are TRBV20-1 and TRBJ1-1; D is unclear. The CDR3 consists of 12 residues. The V end was cut by 0 bases, the J end by 7 bases, with 9 bases between. Germline values: CDR1 DFQATT, CDR2 SNEGSKA (reference sequence). Here the CDR3 reads CSARDWGGEAFF. CDR3 bases: TGCAGTGCTAGAGATTGGGGAGGTGAAGCTTTCTTT.

This clonotype was picked up a small number of times. V is TRBV7-2 and J is TRBJ2-2, with 7 bases matching TRBD1. CDR1 and CDR2 (germline): SGHTA, FQGNSA. Trimming cost V 10 bases and J 2 bases; bases outside gene matches: 16. The CDR3 has 17 residues. CDR3 bases: TGTGCCACTCCGACAGGGTCTTTCACCACTAACACCGGGGAGCTGTTTTTT. It codes for CATPTGSFTTNTGELFF.

This clonotype was recorded a few times. V usage is TRBV30 and J usage is TRBJ2-7, with D perhaps TRBD2 (5 bases). V dropped 5 bases and J dropped 0 bases, with 11 bases sitting between them. Germline values: CDR1 GTSNPN, CDR2 SVGIG (reference sequence). This CDR3 is 13 amino acids long. The chain's CDR3 is CAWGTGNSYEQYF. Written as DNA, the CDR3 is TGTGCCTGGGGAACGGGGAACTCCTACGAGCAGTACTTC.

In this sample, this clonotype turned up a few times. The genes are TRBV7-9 and TRBJ2-1; D remains ambiguous. Germline-derived CDR1 and CDR2 are SEHNR and FQNEAQ (reference sequence). CDR3 length: 13 amino acids. Trimming shortened V by 2 bases and J by 6 bases, and 8 bases separated the two germline ends. CDR3 nucleotides: TGTGCCAGCAGCTTATACGATTTCAATGAGCAGTTCTTC. It encodes CASSLYDFNEQFF. Together with reference TRBV7-9 and TRBJ2-1, the CDR3 gives the full variable domain: DTGVSQNPRHKITKRGQNVTFRCDPISEHNRLYWYRQTLGQGPEFLTYFQNEAQLEKSRLLSDRFSAERPKGSFSTLEIQRTEQGDSAMYLCASSLYDFNEQFFGPGTRLTVL.

This clonotype was found a few times. The chain uses TRBV12-3 or TRBV12-4 and TRBJ2-7, with TRBD1 as a possible D gene (6 bases). Trimming removed 6 bases from V and 5 bases from J, with 14 bases in between. The CDR3 consists of 13 residues. The CDR3 coding sequence is TGTGCCAGCAGACCCGGACAGAGCAACGAGCAGTACTTC. Protein product: CASRPGQSNEQYF.

This clonotype was recorded many times. The chain recombines TRBV12-3 or TRBV12-4 with TRBJ1-1; 8 nucleotides match TRBD1. This CDR3 contains 15 residues. Trimming at V came to 1 base and at J to 4 bases, leaving 5 bases not matched to a gene. DNA of the CDR3: TGTGCCAGCAGTTTAGGTGCAGGGGGCTCCACTGAAGCTTTCTTT. Translation: CASSLGAGGSTEAFF.

J is TRBJ1-1 and V is TRBV20-1; no clear D. CDR3 length equals 12 residues. V was trimmed by 2 bases and J by 0 bases, leaving 4 bases between them. Germline V gives CDR1 DFQATT, CDR2 SNEGSKA (reference sequence). CDR3 in amino acids: CSARSVNTEAFF. The DNA for the CDR3 is TGCAGTGCTAGAAGTGTGAACACTGAAGCTTTCTTT.

The V and J genes are TRBV6-2 or TRBV6-3 and TRBJ1-5, with D possibly matching TRBD1 (6 bases). Looked up from germline, CDR1 is MNHEY and CDR2 is SVGEGT. The CDR3 loop spans 14 amino acids. The germline V and J ends were trimmed by 9 bases and 5 bases, with 17 bases remaining between them. CDR3 sequence reads: CASGTLGGDQPQHF. CDR3 nucleotide sequence: TGTGCCAGTGGAACTTTAGGGGGGGATCAGCCCCAGCATTTT.

The J gene is TRBJ2-7, the V gene TRBV20-1; D tentatively fits TRBD1 or TRBD2 (6 bases each). CDR1 and CDR2 (germline): DFQATT, SNEGSKA (reference sequence). The CDR3 is 15 amino acids. The V gene lost 6 bases and the J gene lost 0 bases, with 18 bases spanning the gap. CDR3 sequence (DNA): TGCAGTGCGGGCGAGACTCGGGGGCGCTCCTACGAGCAGTACTTC. Protein: CSAGETRGRSYEQYF.